This TCR beta chain emerged from a study of technical replicates of blood from a few donors. Measured with immunoSEQ multiplex PCR; TCRdb has only the in-frame clones, and not every one. Of approximately 75,000 clones listed, 95% to 97% are singletons. This clone was found once. The CDR3 is 15 residues long. The germline gives CDR1 MNHNS, CDR2 SASEGT. V gave up 7 bases and J gave up 4 bases; unmatched junction bases: 9. This chain joins TRBV6-1 and TRBJ1-5, with 8 positions matching TRBD1. Sequencing input: T cells isolated from PBMCs. The TCR was taken from a human donor in good health. CDR3 sequence (DNA): TGTGCCAGCACCCTCCCCACAGGGGGAAATCAGCCCCAGCATTTT. It encodes CASTLPTGGNQPQHF.